This note documents a single TCR beta chain sequence. Trimming shortened V by 5 bases and J by 7 bases, and 11 bases separated the two germline ends. From germline, CDR1 is KGHSH and CDR2 LQKENI. This CDR3 contains 12 residues. The data are from a study of blood T cell repertoires in COVID-19. The assay was immunoSEQ multiplex PCR, and TCRdb's table has in-frame clones only and misses some. The repertoire holds a few hundred thousand clones, with about nine tenths as singletons. Sequencing was performed on peripheral blood. The V gene is TRBV18, the J gene TRBJ1-2, with D hard to call. The TCR originated in a man younger than 30 with active or convalescent COVID-19. The CDR3 region has the DNA TGTGCCAGCTCAGAGGGATCGGGTGGCTACACCTTC. Translating it yields CASSEGSGGYTF.